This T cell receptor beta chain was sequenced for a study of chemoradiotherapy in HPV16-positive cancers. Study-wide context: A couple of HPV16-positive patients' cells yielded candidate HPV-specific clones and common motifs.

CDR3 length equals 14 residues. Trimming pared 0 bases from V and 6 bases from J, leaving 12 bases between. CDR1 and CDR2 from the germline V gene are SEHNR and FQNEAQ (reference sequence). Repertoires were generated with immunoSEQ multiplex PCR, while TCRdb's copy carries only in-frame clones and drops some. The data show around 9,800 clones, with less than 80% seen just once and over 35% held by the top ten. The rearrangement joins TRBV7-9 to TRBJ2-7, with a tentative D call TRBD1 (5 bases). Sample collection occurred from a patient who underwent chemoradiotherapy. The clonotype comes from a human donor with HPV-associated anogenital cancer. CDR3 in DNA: TGTGCCAGCAGCTTAGCGGCAGGGCTTCTCGAGCAGTACTTC. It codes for CASSLAAGLLEQYF. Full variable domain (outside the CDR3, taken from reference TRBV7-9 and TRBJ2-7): DTGVSQNPRHKITKRGQNVTFRCDPISEHNRLYWYRQTLGQGPEFLTYFQNEAQLEKSRLLSDRFSAERPKGSFSTLEIQRTEQGDSAMYLCASSLAAGLLEQYFGPGTRLTVT.